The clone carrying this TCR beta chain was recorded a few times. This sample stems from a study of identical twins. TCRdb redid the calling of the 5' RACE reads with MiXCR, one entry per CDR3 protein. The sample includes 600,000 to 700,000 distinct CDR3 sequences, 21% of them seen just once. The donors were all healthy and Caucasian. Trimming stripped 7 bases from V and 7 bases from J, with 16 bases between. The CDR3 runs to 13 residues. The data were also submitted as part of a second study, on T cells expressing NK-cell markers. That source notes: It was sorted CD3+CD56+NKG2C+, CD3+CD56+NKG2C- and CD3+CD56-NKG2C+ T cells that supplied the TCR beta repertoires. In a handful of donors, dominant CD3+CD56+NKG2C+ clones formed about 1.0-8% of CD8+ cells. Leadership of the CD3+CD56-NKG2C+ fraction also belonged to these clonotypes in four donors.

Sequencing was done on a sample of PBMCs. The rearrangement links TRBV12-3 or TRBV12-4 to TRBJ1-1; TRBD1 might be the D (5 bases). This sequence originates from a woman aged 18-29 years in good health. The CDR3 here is CASTSGGSDEAFF. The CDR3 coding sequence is TGTGCCAGCACCTCTGGGGGTTCGGATGAAGCTTTCTTT.